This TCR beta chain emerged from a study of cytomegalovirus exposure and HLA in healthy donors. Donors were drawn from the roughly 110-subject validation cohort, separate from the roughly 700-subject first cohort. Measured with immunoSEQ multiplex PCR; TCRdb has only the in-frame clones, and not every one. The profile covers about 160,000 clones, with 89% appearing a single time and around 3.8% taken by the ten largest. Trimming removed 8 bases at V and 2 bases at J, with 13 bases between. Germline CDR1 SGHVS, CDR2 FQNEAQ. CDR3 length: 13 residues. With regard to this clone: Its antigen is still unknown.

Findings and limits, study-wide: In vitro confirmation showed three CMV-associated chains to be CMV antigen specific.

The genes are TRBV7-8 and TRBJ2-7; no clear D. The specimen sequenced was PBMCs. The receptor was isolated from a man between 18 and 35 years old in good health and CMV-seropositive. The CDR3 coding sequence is TGTGCCAGCGCCTGGTATAGAACCTACGAGCAGTACTTC. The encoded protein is CASAWYRTYEQYF.